The entry that follows covers one T cell receptor beta chain sequence. This specimen comes from a study of blood T cell repertoires in COVID-19. Looking at the study overall: Samples came from the United States, Italy and Spain, spanning acute and convalescent COVID-19. Nucleic acid was either cDNA or gDNA, and it came from T cells, B-cell-depleted T cells, or PBMCs.

Original methodology: Amplified reference gene primers provided the basis for estimating nucleated cell counts. The method was immunoSEQ multiplex PCR; TCRdb's version includes in-frame clones alone and lacks a portion of them. V and J calls and clone size follow that table, whereas D and trimming were derived from the DNA. The profile shows 150,000 or so clones, 80% to 85% of them singletons. Germline V CDR1 and CDR2: LGHNA, YSLEER. This CDR3 has 14 amino acids. V was cut by 4 bases and J by 4 bases, with 13 bases left in between. Study members were between roughly 18 and 100 years old and lived in fewer than 30 US regions.

Sequenced material: PBMCs or T cells enriched from blood (not recorded which). The sequence was collected from a man aged 70 or older who had been exposed to COVID-19. The rearrangement joins TRBV4-3 to TRBJ1-2; TRBD1 is a possible D gene (6 bases). CDR3 protein: CASSPVTGPYGYTF. The CDR3 coding sequence is TGCGCCAGCAGCCCTGTGACAGGACCCTATGGCTACACCTTC.